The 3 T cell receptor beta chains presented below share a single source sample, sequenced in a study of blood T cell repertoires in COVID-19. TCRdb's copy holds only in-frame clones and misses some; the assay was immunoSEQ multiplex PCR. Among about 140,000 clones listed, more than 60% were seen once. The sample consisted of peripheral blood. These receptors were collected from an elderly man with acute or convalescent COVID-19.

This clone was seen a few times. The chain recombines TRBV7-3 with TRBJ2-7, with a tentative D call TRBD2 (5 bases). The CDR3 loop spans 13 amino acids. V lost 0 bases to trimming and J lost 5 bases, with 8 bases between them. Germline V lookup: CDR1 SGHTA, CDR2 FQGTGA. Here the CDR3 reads CASSLTPSHEQYF. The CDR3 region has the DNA TGTGCCAGCAGCTTAACGCCTAGCCACGAGCAGTACTTC. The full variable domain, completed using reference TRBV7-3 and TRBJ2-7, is GAGVSQTPSNKVTEKGKYVELRCDPISGHTALYWYRQSLGQGPEFLIYFQGTGAADDSGLPNDRFFAVRPEGSVSTLKIQRTERGDSAVYLCASSLTPSHEQYFGPGTRLTVT.

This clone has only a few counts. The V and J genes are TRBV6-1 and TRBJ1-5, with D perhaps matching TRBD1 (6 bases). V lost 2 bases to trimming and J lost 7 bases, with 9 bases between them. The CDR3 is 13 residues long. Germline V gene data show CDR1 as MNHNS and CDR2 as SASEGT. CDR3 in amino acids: CASSERGKQPQHF. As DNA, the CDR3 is TGTGCCAGCAGTGAAAGGGGGAAACAGCCCCAGCATTTT.

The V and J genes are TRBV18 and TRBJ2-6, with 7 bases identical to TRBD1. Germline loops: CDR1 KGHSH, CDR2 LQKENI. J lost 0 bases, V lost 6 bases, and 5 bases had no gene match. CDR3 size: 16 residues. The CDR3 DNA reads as TGTGCCAGCTCGACAGGGATATCCTCTGGGGCCAACGTCCTGACTTTC. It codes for CASSTGISSGANVLTF.